The 19 T cell receptor beta chains given below trace back to one sample, sequenced in a study of blood T cell repertoires in COVID-19. Measured with immunoSEQ multiplex PCR; TCRdb has only the in-frame clones, and not every one. The table has a few hundred thousand clones, roughly 86% seen once. The sample consisted of PBMCs or T cells enriched from blood (not recorded which). The receptors stem from a woman between 18 and 29 years old who had recovered from COVID-19.

This chain links TRBV28 with TRBJ1-6, with D unresolved. This CDR3 is 15 amino acids long. The germline CDR1 and CDR2 sequences are MDHEN and SYDVKM. Between the trimmed V and J ends, which lost 3 bases and 7 bases, there was a span of 13 bases. This CDR3 reads CASSFMGQWNSPLHF. CDR3 in DNA: TGTGCCAGCAGTTTCATGGGCCAGTGGAATTCACCCCTCCACTTT.

The rearrangement joins TRBV5-5 to TRBJ2-7; 7 bases map to TRBD1. The CDR3 is 14 amino acids. The germline CDR1 and CDR2 sequences are SGHKS and YYEKEE (reference sequence). Germline trimming cut 1 base from V and 2 bases from J; bases unmatched to any gene: 3. The CDR3 sequence is CASSLRTGAYEQYF. CDR3 DNA: TGTGCCAGCAGCTTGCGGACAGGAGCCTACGAGCAGTACTTC.

The chain employs TRBV28 and TRBJ1-1; D is possibly TRBD1 (5 bases). The germline V and J ends were trimmed by 5 bases and 11 bases, with 18 bases remaining between them. CDR1 and CDR2 from the germline V gene are MDHEN and SYDVKM. The length of the CDR3 is 13 residues. Here the CDR3 DNA reads TGTGCCAGCAGTGTGACAGACCGTCCGTGGGCTTTCTTT. It is translated as CASSVTDRPWAFF.

Written as DNA, the CDR3 is TGTGCCAGCAGTTTGGCCCGAGGGTCTGGAAACACCATATATTTT. Amino acids: CASSLARGSGNTIYF. The chain has TRBV27 and TRBJ1-3; D remains unclear. The CDR3 runs 15 residues. Germline-derived CDR1 and CDR2 are MNHEY and SMNVEV (reference sequence). V lost 3 bases and J lost 1, with 10 bases in between.

To note about this clone: The same CDR3 is also encoded by other DNA sequences in this sample. V is TRBV12-5 and J is TRBJ1-2; D remains ambiguous. CDR3 size: 12 residues. V gave up 5 bases and J gave up 4 bases, with 8 bases separating them. From germline, CDR1 is LGHNT and CDR2 FRNRAP. The CDR3 loop reads CASGGSGYGYTF. CDR3 DNA sequence: TGTGCTAGTGGTGGCTCTGGCTATGGCTACACCTTC.

The chain recombines TRBV4-3 with TRBJ2-5, with 10 bases aligning to TRBD2. J gave up 4 bases and V 0 bases, and 14 bases lay outside the gene matches. CDR3 length equals 19 residues. The germline CDR1 and CDR2 sequences are LGHNA and YSLEER. CDR3 DNA sequence: TGCGCCAGCAGCCAAGATCGGGGGTCGGGGACTAGCGTGCGAGAGACCCAGTACTTC. It codes for CASSQDRGSGTSVRETQYF.

The chain has TRBV6-5 and TRBJ2-7; 8 bases line up with TRBD1. The germline CDR1 and CDR2 sequences are MNHEY and SVGAGI. The CDR3 covers 15 residues. With 7 bases clipped from V and 1 base from J, the junction kept 9 bases outside the gene matches. The CDR3 loop reads CASTAGRGRSYEQYF. The CDR3 DNA follows: TGTGCCAGCACTGCCGGCAGGGGGCGATCCTACGAGCAGTACTTC.

V usage is TRBV3-1 (or the pseudogene TRBV3-2) and J usage is TRBJ2-3; the match to TRBD2 covers 8 bases. The germline CDR1 and CDR2 sequences are LGHDT and YNNKEL (reference sequence). V was pared by 0 bases and J by 1 base, with 6 bases of the junction left unmatched. The CDR3 length is 17 residues. CDR3 residues: CASSQDPLAGRTDTQYF. CDR3 bases: TGTGCCAGCAGCCAAGATCCCCTAGCGGGCCGCACAGATACGCAGTATTTT.

V gene TRBV4-1 combines with J gene TRBJ2-1; D is unclear. This CDR3 is 14 amino acids long. V was trimmed by 3 bases and J by 8 bases, leaving 14 bases between them. Germline CDR1 MGHRA, CDR2 YSYEKL. CDR3 amino acids: CASSHVDGYYEQFF. The CDR3 DNA reads TGCGCCAGCAGCCATGTCGATGGTTACTATGAGCAGTTCTTC.

The chain has TRBV10-3 and TRBJ2-2; perhaps TRBD2 as D (6 bases). The CDR3 spans 16 residues. V was trimmed by 4 bases and J by 1 base, leaving 13 bases between them. The germline CDR1 and CDR2 sequences are ENHRY and SYGVKD. For the CDR3, the DNA is TGTGCCATCAGTGGCCCGGAGGGCCTGAACACCGGGGAGCTGTTTTTT. Translated: CAISGPEGLNTGELFF.

J is TRBJ1-4 and V is TRBV19; no definite D call. This CDR3 has 13 amino acids. Per germline, CDR1 LNHDA and CDR2 SQIVND (reference sequence). Trimming removed 7 bases from V and 7 bases from J, with 13 bases in between. This CDR3 is CASTTGYSEKLFF. CDR3 bases: TGTGCCAGTACTACGGGGTACTCTGAAAAACTGTTTTTT.

This sequence joins TRBV5-1 and TRBJ1-4, with TRBD1 as a possible D gene (5 bases). This CDR3 region has 15 residues. V was trimmed by 0 bases and J by 3 bases, leaving 9 bases between them. The germline CDR1 and CDR2 sequences are SGHRS and YFSETQ. CDR3 DNA sequence: TGCGCCAGCAGCTTGGATGGGGCCGCTAATGAAAAACTGTTTTTT. Encoded protein: CASSLDGAANEKLFF.

The chain links TRBV27 to TRBJ2-7, with 9 bases lining up with TRBD1. Germline V gives CDR1 MNHEY, CDR2 SMNVEV (reference sequence). CDR3 length: 14 amino acids. Losses at the gene ends were 7 bases for V and 4 bases for J; bases not matched to a gene: 8. The CDR3 DNA is TGTGCCAGCACCAGTGGACAGGGGTCTTACGAGCAGTACTTC. As protein: CASTSGQGSYEQYF.

The chain has TRBV19 and TRBJ1-1; TRBD1 might be the D (6 bases). This CDR3 contains 14 residues. Germline CDR1 and CDR2: LNHDA and SQIVND (reference sequence). Trimming pared 5 bases from V and 3 bases from J, leaving 13 bases between. As DNA, the CDR3 is TGTGCCAGTAGTTATGGAGGGGGGGACACTGAAGCTTTCTTT. Amino acid sequence: CASSYGGGDTEAFF.

This clone has only one observation. This chain uses TRBV7-2 with TRBJ2-3; D gene unclear. Deletions cut 3 bases from V and 4 bases from J, with 8 bases between. The CDR3 extends over 13 amino acids. CDR1 is SGHTA, CDR2 FQGNSA, per germline. CDR3 DNA sequence: TGTGCCAGCAGCTTCCGACATCCAGATACGCAGTATTTT. Translating gives CASSFRHPDTQYF.

J is TRBJ2-1 and V is TRBV7-6; 13 bases match TRBD2. V lost 2 bases to trimming and J lost 7 bases; unmatched junction nucleotides: 8. CDR3 size: 17 residues. The germline gives CDR1 SGHVS, CDR2 FNYEAQ. CDR3 loop: CASSLSGGLAGKNEQFF. The CDR3 nucleotides are TGTGCCAGCAGCTTATCGGGGGGACTAGCGGGAAAGAATGAGCAGTTCTTC.

This chain joins TRBV7-2 and TRBJ2-3; D perhaps matches TRBD1 (5 bases). V was trimmed by 6 bases and J by 0 bases, leaving 13 bases between them. The CDR3 sequence is 15 residues long. Germline CDR1 and CDR2: SGHTA and FQGNSA. CDR3 bases: TGTGCCAGCAGAAGAGCCTGGGGCAGCACAGATACGCAGTATTTT. It yields the protein CASRRAWGSTDTQYF.

In its sample, this clone was seen a few times. The J gene is TRBJ1-2, the V gene TRBV7-9; maybe TRBD1 (6 bases). The CDR3 spans 16 residues. Germline V CDR1 and CDR2: SEHNR, FQNEAQ (reference sequence). Trimming pared 3 bases from V and 6 bases from J, leaving 20 bases between. The CDR3 DNA reads TGTGCCAGCAGCTTCCCCCAAATCGACAGGCCCGATGGCTACACCTTC. Translating gives CASSFPQIDRPDGYTF.

This chain joins TRBV19 and TRBJ2-5; 11 bases are a match to TRBD2. This CDR3 is 16 amino acids long. Germline values: CDR1 LNHDA, CDR2 SQIVND (reference sequence). J lost 5 bases, V lost 1 base, and 6 bases had no gene match. The CDR3 spells CASSIGVLAGVETQYF. As DNA, the CDR3 is TGTGCCAGTAGTATAGGGGTACTAGCGGGAGTGGAGACCCAGTACTTC.